This TCR beta chain derives from a study of cytomegalovirus exposure and HLA in healthy donors. Broader study findings: A few chains tied to CMV proved CMV antigen-specific in vitro. No immune exposure information besides CMV serostatus was available.

Vbeta (60) and Jbeta (13) primers were used in the PCR. Sequenced by immunoSEQ multiplex PCR; TCRdb stores in-frame clones only, minus some. The table has 130,000 or so clones, roughly 89% seen once. The CDR3 totals 13 residues. Germline CDR1 SGHDT, CDR2 YYEEEE. The V gene lost 0 bases and the J gene lost 4 bases, with 5 bases spanning the gap. This clone was seen a handful of times. Its antigen is still unknown. V usage is TRBV5-6 and J usage is TRBJ2-1; D is unresolved. The sample taken for sequencing was PBMCs. This TCR was sampled from a woman aged 25 to 39 in good health and CMV-seronegative. For the CDR3, the DNA is TGTGCCAGCAGCTTGGTCCAGTACAATGAGCAGTTCTTC. Protein product: CASSLVQYNEQFF.